What follows describes a single TCR beta chain. Antigen: not known. The V and J ends lost 6 bases and 2 bases respectively, with 13 bases between them. Germline CDR1 reads SNHLY; CDR2 reads FYNNEI. The CDR3 length is 14 residues. Sequencing was performed with immunoSEQ multiplex PCR; in TCRdb, only in-frame clones are kept and a portion is missing. The profile shows about 2.4 million clones, 93% of them singletons. The data originate from a study of shared clonotypes between healthy human individuals. Study-level points and caveats: Naive subsets tended to show greater estimated richness than memory subsets.

The sample comprised naive CD4+ T cells from PBMCs. The sample's subset: CD45RA+ positively selected. J is TRBJ2-5 and V is TRBV2; D is possibly TRBD1 (6 bases). This sequence originates from a man between 18 and 35 years old in good health. Some clones in this sample may be carry-over from other donors' samples. This chain's CDR3 is CASSGQTNQETQYF. CDR3 bases: TGTGCCAGCAGCGGACAGACAAATCAAGAGACCCAGTACTTC.